Following are 26 T cell receptor beta chains from one sample sequenced in a study of beta chain features in type 1 diabetes. Study-level findings and limits: When Type 1 diabetes patients were examined, their TCRB CDR3s proved moderately but significantly shorter in all four CD4+ subsets.

For these TCRs, the target antigens are not known. Reverse transcription of all isolated RNA meant that expressed TCRB transcripts were sequenced. Here immunoSEQ multiplex PCR was the method, and the copy in TCRdb shows in-frame clones only, minus some. The profile covers roughly 700,000 clones, with over 10% appearing a single time and 0.022% taken by the ten largest. Sequenced material: naive CD4+ T cells from blood. These TCRs come from a man aged 18 to 35 with type 1 diabetes.

In this sample, this clone turned up a few times. Distinct nucleotide sequences in the sample also encode this CDR3. This chain links TRBV9 with TRBJ2-3, with 9 bases that match TRBD1. This CDR3 spans 12 amino acids. J gave up 9 bases and V 2 bases, and 1 base lay outside the gene matches. The V gene's germline CDR1 is SGDLS and CDR2 YYNGEE. DNA of the CDR3: TGTGCCAGCAGCGTGGACAGGGGAACGCAGTATTTT. Its translation is CASSVDRGTQYF.

This clone was seen a few times. J is TRBJ2-5 and V is TRBV4-1; D remains ambiguous. The CDR3 runs 13 residues. V lost 5 bases and J lost 7, with 14 bases in between. CDR1 and CDR2 from the germline V gene are MGHRA and YSYEKL. CDR3 amino acids: CASSDGLSRTQYF. CDR3 bases: TGCGCCAGCAGCGATGGTCTAAGTCGGACCCAGTACTTC.

This clone appeared a few times. CDR3 in amino acids: CSARTGTDYGYTF. The DNA for the CDR3 is TGCAGCGCACGAACCGGGACAGACTATGGCTACACCTTC. The rearrangement links TRBV29-1 to TRBJ1-2; 7 nucleotides align to TRBD1. CDR1 and CDR2 from the germline V gene are SQVTM and ANQGSEA. V dropped 7 bases and J dropped 3; count of bases not matched to a gene: 8. The CDR3 length is 13 residues.

The chain uses TRBV7-9 and TRBJ1-2; possible D gene TRBD1, 5 bases. The CDR3 runs to 14 residues. Germline V lookup: CDR1 SEHNR, CDR2 FQNEAQ (reference sequence). V lost 5 bases to trimming and J lost 4 bases, with 14 bases between them. CDR3 sequence reads: CASSPSGGIYGYTF. The DNA of the CDR3 is TGTGCCAGCAGCCCCAGCGGGGGGATCTATGGCTACACCTTC.

J is TRBJ1-1 and V is TRBV19; the D gene is possibly TRBD1 (5 bases). V was cut by 3 bases and J by 9 bases, with 11 bases left in between. Germline V gene data show CDR1 as LNHDA and CDR2 as SQIVND (reference sequence). The CDR3 covers 12 residues. The CDR3 protein is CASSMLMGQAFF. CDR3 nucleotides: TGTGCCAGTAGTATGCTCATGGGGCAAGCTTTCTTT.

The table lists this clone with a count of one. CDR3 in amino acids: CASSREFRDAVTEAFF. In DNA form, the CDR3 reads TGTGCCAGCAGCCGAGAATTCAGGGATGCAGTGACTGAAGCTTTCTTT. This sequence joins TRBV5-6 and TRBJ1-1; D possibly corresponds to TRBD1 (5 bases). Germline V CDR1 and CDR2: SGHDT, YYEEEE. This CDR3 spans 16 amino acids. The V and J ends lost 4 bases and 5 bases respectively, with 21 bases between them.

The J gene is TRBJ2-1, the V gene TRBV30; D is tentatively TRBD1 or TRBD2 (5 bases each). The CDR3 has 14 amino acids. Germline V CDR1 and CDR2: GTSNPN, SVGIG (reference sequence). Trimming left V 2 bases short and J 0 bases short, with 8 bases between. Here the CDR3 DNA reads TGTGCCTGGAGTTCAGGGAGCTCCTACAATGAGCAGTTCTTC. Its protein product is CAWSSGSSYNEQFF. Full variable domain (remainder filled in from reference TRBV30 and TRBJ2-1): SQTIHQWPATLVQPVGSPLSLECTVEGTSNPNLYWYRQAAGRGLQLLFYSVGIGQISSEVPQNLSASRPQDRQFILSSKKLLLSDSGFYLCAWSSGSSYNEQFFGPGTRLTVL.

This clone turned up a few times. The V and J genes are TRBV10-2 and TRBJ1-4; no definite D call. This CDR3 contains 15 residues. The V end was cut by 1 base, the J end by 7 bases, with 13 bases between. Germline loops: CDR1 WSHSY, CDR2 SAAADI. CDR3 DNA sequence: TGCGCCAGCAGTGAGTTGGGGATGCGCGGTGAAAAACTGTTTTTT. This sequence encodes CASSELGMRGEKLFF.

The V and J genes are TRBV6-5 and TRBJ2-5; maybe TRBD2 (6 bases). CDR3 length: 12 residues. The germline V and J ends were trimmed by 11 bases and 1 base, with 11 bases remaining between them. Germline V gene data show CDR1 as MNHEY and CDR2 as SVGAGI. The CDR3 spells CAVGGPQETQYF. The CDR3 bases are TGTGCCGTGGGGGGACCCCAAGAGACCCAGTACTTC.

This clone was detected a few times. The chain has TRBV6-5 and TRBJ2-1; the D gene is possibly TRBD2 (5 bases). This CDR3 comprises 13 residues. Trimming cost V 4 bases and J 2 bases, with 6 bases left between them. Germline lookup yields CDR1 MNHEY and CDR2 SVGAGI. The CDR3 DNA sequence: TGTGCCAGCAGTTTCGGGGCCTACAATGAGCAGTTCTTC. Its protein is CASSFGAYNEQFF.

The chain uses TRBV29-1 and TRBJ2-2; 8 bases line up with TRBD1. Germline CDR1 is SQVTM and CDR2 is ANQGSEA. Trimming at V came to 4 bases and at J to 0 bases, leaving 1 base not matched to a gene. This CDR3 has 14 amino acids. CDR3 loop: CSVGTGTNTGELFF. For the CDR3, the DNA is TGCAGCGTTGGGACAGGGACGAACACCGGGGAGCTGTTTTTT.

Only a few counts were recorded for this clone. V and J are TRBV18 and TRBJ1-5, with D maybe TRBD1 (5 bases). Trimming shortened V by 3 bases and J by 11 bases, and 17 bases separated the two germline ends. The CDR3 runs to 14 residues. Germline V gene lookup returns CDR1 KGHSH and CDR2 LQKENI. The CDR3 region is CASSPDTQVGAQHF. CDR3 nucleotides: TGTGCCAGCTCACCGGACACGCAGGTCGGGGCCCAGCATTTT.

Of note for this clone: This sample also contains other DNA sequences that code for the same CDR3. V is TRBV7-9 and J is TRBJ2-7; D gene ambiguous. Germline values: CDR1 SEHNR, CDR2 FQNEAQ (reference sequence). The length of the CDR3 is 13 residues. V lost 3 bases and J lost 2, with 8 bases in between. CDR3 sequence reads: CASSLGSPYEQYF. CDR3 DNA sequence: TGTGCCAGCAGCTTGGGCAGCCCCTACGAGCAGTACTTC.

This clone came up a few times. The chain employs TRBV20-1 and TRBJ2-2; D is unclear. The CDR3 covers 11 residues. V was pared by 0 bases and J by 5 bases, with 1 base between. Germline CDR1 is DFQATT and CDR2 is SNEGSKA (reference sequence). The CDR3, as DNA: TGCAGTGCTAGAGATACCGGGGAGCTGTTTTTT. Translated, it gives CSARDTGELFF.

This clone was recorded a few times. The J gene is TRBJ2-7, the V gene TRBV19; the D gene is possibly TRBD1 (5 bases). V lost 3 bases and J lost 4, with 7 bases in between. Looked up from germline, CDR1 is LNHDA and CDR2 is SQIVND (reference sequence). The CDR3 extends over 12 amino acids. The CDR3 sequence is CASSMTAYEQYF. The CDR3 DNA is TGTGCCAGTAGTATGACAGCATACGAGCAGTACTTC.

The sample holds a few counts of this clone. This chain connects TRBV29-1 to TRBJ1-1; possibly TRBD1 for D (5 bases). This CDR3 region has 12 residues. From germline, CDR1 is SQVTM and CDR2 ANQGSEA. With 7 bases removed from V and 7 bases from J, the gap between germline ends came to 16 bases. The DNA of the CDR3 is TGCAGCGGGGCGGAGGGGCTCGGTGAAGCTTTCTTT. Its translation is CSGAEGLGEAFF.

As for this clone: Just one base apart from a much larger clone, this may be a read error. The chain couples TRBV11-3 to TRBJ2-5, with D hard to call. The CDR3 sequence is 11 residues long. In germline, CDR1 is SGHNT, CDR2 YENEEA. Trimming shortened V by 2 bases and J by 3 bases, and 1 base separated the two germline ends. The CDR3 loop is CASSLKETQYF. The DNA for the CDR3 is TGTGCCAGCAGCTTAAAAGAGACCCAGTACTTC.

V is TRBV30 and J is TRBJ1-5, with D perhaps TRBD1 (5 bases). Germline CDR1 and CDR2: GTSNPN and SVGIG (reference sequence). The CDR3 runs to 16 residues. V was clipped by 4 bases and J by 1 base, with 17 bases between them. The CDR3 is CAWTNPGSYSNQPQHF. The CDR3 DNA reads TGTGCCTGGACCAACCCAGGGTCTTACAGCAATCAGCCCCAGCATTTT.

CDR3 region: CASSTFPRGEGNYGYTF. The CDR3 nucleotides are TGTGCCAGCAGCACGTTCCCAAGGGGTGAGGGTAACTATGGCTACACCTTC. The chain recombines TRBV7-9 with TRBJ1-2; perhaps TRBD1 as D (5 bases). Germline CDR1 and CDR2: SEHNR and FQNEAQ (reference sequence). V was clipped by 5 bases and J by 1 base, with 20 bases between them. This CDR3 comprises 17 residues.

The CDR3 DNA reads TGCAGTGCTGGGGGGCCCGAGACCCAGTACTTC. Protein: CSAGGPETQYF. The chain uses TRBV20-1 and TRBJ2-5, with D perhaps being TRBD1 or TRBD2 (6 bases each). In germline, CDR1 is DFQATT, CDR2 SNEGSKA (reference sequence). The ends were cut back, 5 bases at V and 5 bases at J, with 9 bases in the middle. This CDR3 has 11 residues.

This clone has only a few counts. V is TRBV6-5 and J is TRBJ2-5; tentatively, D is TRBD1 (6 bases). This CDR3 has 12 residues. V was clipped by 6 bases and J by 9 bases, with 14 bases between them. Germline CDR1 and CDR2: MNHEY and SVGAGI. The CDR3 reads CASSQQQGPQYF. DNA for the CDR3: TGTGCCAGCAGCCAACAACAGGGACCCCAGTACTTC.

A few counts support this clone. The chain joins TRBV2 to TRBJ1-3; D remains unclear. The CDR3 consists of 16 residues. Germline values: CDR1 SNHLY, CDR2 FYNNEI. V dropped 0 bases and J dropped 0 bases, with 9 bases sitting between them. The CDR3 DNA reads as TGTGCCAGCAGTGAAGCTTCAACAGACTCTGGAAACACCATATATTTT. Residues: CASSEASTDSGNTIYF.

This clone was counted between two and nine times. The gene calls are TRBV6-1 and TRBJ1-1; no clear D. The germline CDR1 and CDR2 sequences are MNHNS and SASEGT. The CDR3 covers 13 residues. The V end was cut by 8 bases, the J end by 0 bases, with 10 bases between. The CDR3 region is CASPPTMNTEAFF. CDR3 DNA sequence: TGTGCCAGCCCGCCGACCATGAACACTGAAGCTTTCTTT.

This clone was seen more than once but under ten times. The chain joins TRBV6-5 to TRBJ2-7; 10 positions match TRBD1. The V segment lost 8 bases and the J segment 7 bases; nucleotides outside the gene matches: 8. Germline CDR1 and CDR2: MNHEY and SVGAGI. CDR3 length: 13 residues. The CDR3 here is CASGTGDFPEQYF. The CDR3 nucleotides read TGTGCCAGCGGGACAGGGGATTTCCCAGAGCAGTACTTC.

The genes are TRBV19 and TRBJ2-7; 8 bases align to TRBD1. CDR1 is LNHDA, CDR2 SQIVND, per germline (reference sequence). The CDR3 has 15 residues. Trimming at V came to 3 bases and at J to 5 bases, leaving 9 bases not matched to a gene. CDR3 sequence reads: CASSIGRTGSHEQYF. The CDR3 coding sequence is TGTGCCAGTAGTATCGGGCGGACAGGGTCCCACGAGCAGTACTTC.

This clone was detected only a few times. DNA for the CDR3: TGTGCCAGCAGACGGGGGCCCAATCAGCCCCAGCATTTT. Translating it yields CASRRGPNQPQHF. J is TRBJ1-5 and V is TRBV6-5; D perhaps matches TRBD1 (6 bases). This CDR3 spans 13 amino acids. The V gene lost 6 bases and the J gene lost 3 bases, with 9 bases spanning the gap. Germline CDR1 and CDR2: MNHEY and SVGAGI.